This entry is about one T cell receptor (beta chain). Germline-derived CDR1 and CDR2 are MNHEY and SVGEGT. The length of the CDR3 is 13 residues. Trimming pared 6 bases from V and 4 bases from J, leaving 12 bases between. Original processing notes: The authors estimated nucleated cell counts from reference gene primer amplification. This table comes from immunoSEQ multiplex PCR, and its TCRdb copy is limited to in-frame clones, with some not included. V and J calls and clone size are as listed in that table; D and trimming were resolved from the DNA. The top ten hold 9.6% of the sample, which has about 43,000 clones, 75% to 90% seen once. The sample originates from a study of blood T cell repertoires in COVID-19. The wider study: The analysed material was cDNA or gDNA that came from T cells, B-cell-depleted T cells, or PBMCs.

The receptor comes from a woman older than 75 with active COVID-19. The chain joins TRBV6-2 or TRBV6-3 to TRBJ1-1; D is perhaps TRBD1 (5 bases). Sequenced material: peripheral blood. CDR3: CASSWGVVTEAFF. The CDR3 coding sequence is TGTGCCAGCAGCTGGGGGGTTGTCACTGAAGCTTTCTTT.